The present entry profiles one T cell receptor beta chain with its context. Its antigen is undetermined. The sample comes from a study of cytomegalovirus exposure and HLA in healthy donors. The PCR ran on 60 Vbeta and 13 Jbeta primers. Assay used: immunoSEQ multiplex PCR; TCRdb lists only in-frame clones, some missing. The data show 140,000 to 150,000 clones, 80% seen once. Trimming at V came to 6 bases and at J to 2 bases, leaving 3 bases not matched to a gene. CDR3 size: 14 residues. Looked up from germline, CDR1 is SNHLY and CDR2 is FYNNEI. Notes on the study in general: Relative to the approximately 700-donor mean, N-insertions were reportedly fewer in an Asian-associated ancestry cluster in a later analysis.

The chain uses TRBV2 and TRBJ1-4, with 7 bases matching TRBD1. This TCR derives from a man aged 40-49 years in good health and CMV-seronegative. The sequencing input was PBMCs. The CDR3 DNA reads as TGTGCCAGCAGGCCGGGACAGACTAATGAAAAACTGTTTTTT. As protein: CASRPGQTNEKLFF.